A single sample is the source of the 5 T cell receptor beta chains below, sequenced in a study of T-cell memory formation after mild COVID-19. TCRdb recomputed calls from the 5' RACE reads with MiXCR, one row per CDR3 protein. The table includes roughly 580,000 distinct CDR3 sequences, roughly 18% detected once. The specimen sequenced was PBMCs or a T cell subset sorted from them (not recorded which). These receptors originate from an adult woman who had mild COVID-19 (a few samples of this study predate the infection). Cell type and time point are not known.

The chain joins TRBV24-1 to TRBJ2-1; D is undetermined. There are 14 residues in the CDR3. In germline, CDR1 is KGHDR, CDR2 SFDVKD. V was trimmed by 0 bases and J by 6 bases, leaving 8 bases between them. The CDR3 DNA sequence: TGTGCCACCAGTGATTTGCAACAGTCCAATGAGCAGTTCTTC. This translates into CATSDLQQSNEQFF.

CDR3 sequence (DNA): TGCGCCAGCAGCCAAGATAACTTCGGGGGGGGGACCTACAATGAGCAGTTCTTC. It specifies CASSQDNFGGGTYNEQFF. The V and J genes are TRBV4-1 and TRBJ2-1; TRBD2 matches at 8 bases. This CDR3 is 18 amino acids long. The V segment lost 0 bases and the J segment 2 bases; nucleotides outside the gene matches: 9. Germline assignment: CDR1 MGHRA and CDR2 YSYEKL.

Ten or more counts support this clonotype. The rearrangement uses TRBV7-9 and TRBJ1-1, with unresolved D. CDR3 length equals 13 residues. V was pared by 4 bases and J by 1 base, with 7 bases between. Germline CDR1 is SEHNR and CDR2 is FQNEAQ (reference sequence). In DNA, the CDR3 is TGTGCCAGCAGCTCCCGGCGGAACACTGAAGCTTTCTTT. It translates to CASSSRRNTEAFF.

V usage is TRBV6-1 and J usage is TRBJ1-3; 11 nucleotides match TRBD1. The CDR3 covers 17 residues. V gave up 5 bases and J gave up 4 bases; unmatched junction bases: 10. The germline V gene has CDR1 MNHNS and CDR2 SASEGT. The CDR3, as DNA: TGTGCCAGCAGTTACTCTTGGACAGGGGGCAAGGGAAACACCATATATTTT. Residues: CASSYSWTGGKGNTIYF.

The chain employs TRBV5-6 and TRBJ2-7; D is unclear. CDR3 length equals 16 residues. In germline, CDR1 is SGHDT, CDR2 YYEEEE. Trimming cost V 1 base and J 0 bases, with 14 bases left between them. The CDR3: CASSLSSSLSSYEQYF. The CDR3 DNA sequence: TGTGCCAGCAGCTTGTCGTCGTCACTGAGCTCCTACGAGCAGTACTTC. The full variable domain, with the rest looked up from reference TRBV5-6 and TRBJ2-7, is DAGVTQSPTHLIKTRGQQVTLRCSPKSGHDTVSWYQQALGQGPQFIFQYYEEEERQRGNFPDRFSGHQFPNYSSELNVNALLLGDSALYLCASSLSSSLSSYEQYFGPGTRLTVT.